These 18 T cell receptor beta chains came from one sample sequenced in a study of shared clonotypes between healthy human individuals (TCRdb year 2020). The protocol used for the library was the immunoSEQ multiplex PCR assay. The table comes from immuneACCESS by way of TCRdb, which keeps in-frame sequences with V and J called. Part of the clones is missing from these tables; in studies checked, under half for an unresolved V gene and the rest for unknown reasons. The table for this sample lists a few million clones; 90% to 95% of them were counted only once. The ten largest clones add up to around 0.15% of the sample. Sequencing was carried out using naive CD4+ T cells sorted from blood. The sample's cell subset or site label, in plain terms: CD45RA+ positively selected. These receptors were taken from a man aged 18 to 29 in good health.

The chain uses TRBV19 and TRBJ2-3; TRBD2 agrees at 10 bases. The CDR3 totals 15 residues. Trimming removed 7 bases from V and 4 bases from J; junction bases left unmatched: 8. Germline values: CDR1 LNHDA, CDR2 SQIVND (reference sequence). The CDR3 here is CASKDSGRAPDTQYF. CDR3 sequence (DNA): TGTGCCAGTAAGGACAGCGGGAGGGCCCCAGATACGCAGTATTTT.

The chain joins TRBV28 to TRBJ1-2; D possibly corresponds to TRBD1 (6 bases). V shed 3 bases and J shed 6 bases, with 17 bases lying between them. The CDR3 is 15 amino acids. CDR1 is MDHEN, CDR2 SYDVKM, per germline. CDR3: CASSFPGANFDGYTF. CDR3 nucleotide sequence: TGTGCCAGCAGTTTTCCGGGGGCGAATTTCGATGGCTACACCTTC.

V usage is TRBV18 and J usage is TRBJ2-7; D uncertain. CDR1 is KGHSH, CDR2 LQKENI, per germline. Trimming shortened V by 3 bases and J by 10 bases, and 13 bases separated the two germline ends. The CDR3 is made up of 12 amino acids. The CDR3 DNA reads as TGTGCCAGCTCACCCGACTCGACCGAACAGTACTTC. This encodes CASSPDSTEQYF. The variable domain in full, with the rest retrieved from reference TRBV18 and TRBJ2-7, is NAGVMQNPRHLVRRRGQEARLRCSPMKGHSHVYWYRQLPEEGLKFMVYLQKENIIDESGMPKERFSAEFPKEGPSILRIQQVVRGDSAAYFCASSPDSTEQYFGPGTRLTVT.

CDR3 nucleotides: TGTGCCAGCAGCTCCGGGCTCTTGAACACTGAAGCTTTCTTT. Translated: CASSSGLLNTEAFF. This rearrangement joins TRBV7-9 to TRBJ1-1; D call uncertain. Per germline, CDR1 SEHNR and CDR2 FQNEAQ (reference sequence). The germline V and J ends were trimmed by 4 bases and 0 bases, with 9 bases remaining between them. There are 14 residues in the CDR3.

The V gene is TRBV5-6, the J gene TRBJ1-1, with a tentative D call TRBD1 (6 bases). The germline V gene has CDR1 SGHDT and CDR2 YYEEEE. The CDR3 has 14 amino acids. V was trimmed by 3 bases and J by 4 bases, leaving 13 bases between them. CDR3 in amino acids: CASSSWTVRTEAFF. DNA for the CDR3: TGTGCCAGCAGCTCATGGACAGTCCGCACTGAAGCTTTCTTT.

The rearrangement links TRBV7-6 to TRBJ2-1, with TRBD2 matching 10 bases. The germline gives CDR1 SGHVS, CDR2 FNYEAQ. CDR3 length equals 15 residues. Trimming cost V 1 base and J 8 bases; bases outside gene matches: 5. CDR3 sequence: CASSLGRLAGDEQFF. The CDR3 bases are TGTGCCAGCAGCTTAGGCCGACTAGCGGGTGATGAGCAGTTCTTC.

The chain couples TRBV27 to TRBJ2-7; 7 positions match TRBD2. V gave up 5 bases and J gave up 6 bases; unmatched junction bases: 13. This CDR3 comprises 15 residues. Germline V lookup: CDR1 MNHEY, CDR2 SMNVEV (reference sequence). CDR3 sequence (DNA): TGTGCCAGCAGTACCACGACACGGGGGGTTAGCGAGCAGTACTTC. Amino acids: CASSTTTRGVSEQYF.

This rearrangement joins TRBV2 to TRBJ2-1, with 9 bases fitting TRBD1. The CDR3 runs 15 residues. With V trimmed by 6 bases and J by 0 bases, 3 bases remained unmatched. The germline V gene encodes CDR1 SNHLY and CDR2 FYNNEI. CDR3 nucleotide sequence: TGTGCCAGCAGCCAGGACAGGGGCTCCTACAATGAGCAGTTCTTC. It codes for CASSQDRGSYNEQFF.

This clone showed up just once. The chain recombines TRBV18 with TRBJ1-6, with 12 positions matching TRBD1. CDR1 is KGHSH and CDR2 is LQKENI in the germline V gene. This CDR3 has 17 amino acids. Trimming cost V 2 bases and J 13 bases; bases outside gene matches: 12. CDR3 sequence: CASSPVPGQGASAPLHF. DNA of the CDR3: TGTGCCAGCTCACCAGTCCCGGGACAGGGGGCAAGTGCGCCCCTCCACTTT.

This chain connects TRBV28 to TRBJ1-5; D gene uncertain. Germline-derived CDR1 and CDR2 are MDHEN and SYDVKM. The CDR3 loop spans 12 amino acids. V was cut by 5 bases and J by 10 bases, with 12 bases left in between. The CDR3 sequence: CASSLPTVPQHF. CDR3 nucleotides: TGTGCCAGCAGTCTCCCGACGGTCCCCCAGCATTTT.

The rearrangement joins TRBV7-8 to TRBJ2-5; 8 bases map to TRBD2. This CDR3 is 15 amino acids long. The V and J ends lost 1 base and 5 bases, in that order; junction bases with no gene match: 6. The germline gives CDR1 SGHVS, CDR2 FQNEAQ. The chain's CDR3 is CASSLVGGARETQYF. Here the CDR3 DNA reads TGTGCCAGCAGCTTAGTCGGGGGGGCCCGGGAGACCCAGTACTTC.

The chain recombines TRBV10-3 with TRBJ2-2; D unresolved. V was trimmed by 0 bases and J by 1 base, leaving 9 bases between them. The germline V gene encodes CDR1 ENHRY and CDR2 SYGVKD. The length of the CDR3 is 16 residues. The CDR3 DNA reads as TGTGCCATCAGTGAGTCGATAGACCGGAACACCGGGGAGCTGTTTTTT. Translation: CAISESIDRNTGELFF.

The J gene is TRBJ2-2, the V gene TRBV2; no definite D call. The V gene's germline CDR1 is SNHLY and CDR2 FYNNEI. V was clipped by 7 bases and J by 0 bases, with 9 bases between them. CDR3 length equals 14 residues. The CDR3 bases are TGTGCCAGCACGGGTGAATCGAACACCGGGGAGCTGTTTTTT. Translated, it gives CASTGESNTGELFF.

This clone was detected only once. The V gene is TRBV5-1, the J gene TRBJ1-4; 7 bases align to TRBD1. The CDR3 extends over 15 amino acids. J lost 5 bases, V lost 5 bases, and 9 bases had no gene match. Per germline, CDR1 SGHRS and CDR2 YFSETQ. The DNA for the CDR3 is TGCGCCAGCAGTAGGGGGTCAGGGGGAAATGAAAAACTGTTTTTT. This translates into CASSRGSGGNEKLFF.

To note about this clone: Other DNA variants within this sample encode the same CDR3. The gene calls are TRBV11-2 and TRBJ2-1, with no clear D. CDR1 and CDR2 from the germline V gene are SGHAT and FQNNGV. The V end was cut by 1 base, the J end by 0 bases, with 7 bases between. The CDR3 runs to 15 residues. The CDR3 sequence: CASSLARSSYNEQFF. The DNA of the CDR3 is TGTGCCAGCAGCTTAGCACGGAGCTCCTACAATGAGCAGTTCTTC.

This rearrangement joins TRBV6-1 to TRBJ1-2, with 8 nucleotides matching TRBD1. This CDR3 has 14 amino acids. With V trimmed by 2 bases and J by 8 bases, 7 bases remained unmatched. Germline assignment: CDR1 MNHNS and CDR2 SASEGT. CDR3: CASSEQPQGEGYTF. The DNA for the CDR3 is TGTGCCAGCAGTGAACAACCACAGGGGGAAGGCTACACCTTC.

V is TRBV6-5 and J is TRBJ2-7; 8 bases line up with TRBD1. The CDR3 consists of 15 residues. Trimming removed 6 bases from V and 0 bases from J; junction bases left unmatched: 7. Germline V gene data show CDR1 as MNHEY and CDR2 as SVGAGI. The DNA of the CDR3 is TGTGCCAGCAGCGCAGGGACAGGAAGCTCCTACGAGCAGTACTTC. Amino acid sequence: CASSAGTGSSYEQYF.

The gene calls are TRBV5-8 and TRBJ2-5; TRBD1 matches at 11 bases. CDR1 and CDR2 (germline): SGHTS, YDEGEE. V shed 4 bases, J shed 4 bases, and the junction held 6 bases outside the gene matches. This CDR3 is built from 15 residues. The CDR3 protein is CASSTGTGGGETQYF. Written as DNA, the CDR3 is TGTGCCAGCAGCACTGGGACAGGGGGGGGAGAGACCCAGTACTTC.